Following are 18 T cell receptor beta chains from one sample sequenced in a study of post-analysis software for immune sequencing data. Study results and caveats: With TRBV5-6, TRBV5-1 and TRBV20-1 included, about 5 TRBV segments were more frequent in patients than in controls.

These receptors have no known antigen. Prepared TCR beta cDNA libraries contained unique molecular identifiers. TCRdb recomputed calls from the PCR reads with MiXCR, one row per CDR3 protein. The sample has roughly 400,000 distinct CDR3 sequences, over 30% seen once. Sequencing used blood. The receptors come from a girl aged 2 to 10 with multiple sclerosis.

This clonotype has more than one count but fewer than ten. The V and J genes are TRBV25-1 and TRBJ2-3; weak D call: TRBD1 (5 bases). This CDR3 has 16 residues. Trimming stripped 1 base from V and 6 bases from J, with 17 bases between. CDR1 and CDR2 (germline): MGHDK, SYGVNS. The chain's CDR3 is CASSELIKAPGDTQYF. The CDR3 nucleotides are TGTGCCAGCAGTGAATTGATAAAGGCTCCAGGGGATACGCAGTATTTT.

The chain is built from TRBV10-3 and TRBJ2-1; D is perhaps TRBD1 (6 bases). The CDR3 runs to 13 residues. Germline V CDR1 and CDR2: ENHRY, SYGVKD. The V and J ends lost 6 bases and 5 bases respectively, with 11 bases between them. The CDR3 here is CAIRGRQDNEQFF. The CDR3 DNA reads TGTGCCATCAGGGGCAGACAGGACAATGAGCAGTTCTTC.

This clonotype occurred many times. The chain recombines TRBV4-2 with TRBJ2-7, with TRBD1 as a possible D gene (5 bases). The length of the CDR3 is 14 residues. V was shortened by 2 bases and J by 6 bases, with 14 bases between the two germline ends. CDR1 is LGHNA and CDR2 is YNFKEQ in the germline V gene. CDR3 coding DNA: TGTGCCAGCAGCCAATCGCGGACACAGGCCGAGCAGTACTTC. This gives the protein CASSQSRTQAEQYF.

J is TRBJ1-2 and V is TRBV29-1; TRBD1 agrees at 11 bases. With 8 bases clipped from V and 8 bases from J, the junction kept 7 bases outside the gene matches. This CDR3 comprises 12 residues. Germline loops: CDR1 SQVTM, CDR2 ANQGSEA. The CDR3 bases are TGCAGCCTCGGACAGGGGGCTGGCGGCTACACCTTC. It yields the protein CSLGQGAGGYTF.

The V call is TRBV5-1, the J call TRBJ2-3, with TRBD2 matching over 8 bases. The junction had 5 bases not matched to a gene; V was cut back by 4 bases and J by 1 base. CDR1 is SGHRS and CDR2 is YFSETQ in the germline V gene. The CDR3 has 15 amino acids. The CDR3 is CASSPGLVGTDTQYF. For the CDR3, the DNA is TGCGCCAGCAGCCCGGGACTAGTAGGCACAGATACGCAGTATTTT. The full variable domain, with the rest looked up from reference TRBV5-1 and TRBJ2-3, is KAGVTQTPRYLIKTRGQQVTLSCSPISGHRSVSWYQQTPGQGLQFLFEYFSETQRNKGNFPGRFSGRQFSNSRSEMNVSTLELGDSALYLCASSPGLVGTDTQYFGPGTRLTVL.

This rearrangement joins TRBV18 to TRBJ1-5, with TRBD1 matching 8 bases. Germline V gives CDR1 KGHSH, CDR2 LQKENI. The CDR3 extends over 16 amino acids. V shed 3 bases and J 5 bases; nucleotides not matched to a gene: 9. DNA for the CDR3: TGTGCCAGCTCACCGATTGACAGGGGACAAGATCAGCCCCAGCATTTT. Encoded protein: CASSPIDRGQDQPQHF.

A word on this clonotype: A read error is possible here, since a much larger clone lies one base away. CDR3 nucleotides: TGTGCCAGCAGCGGGACAGACTACGAGCAGTACTTC. Its protein product is CASSGTDYEQYF. This chain links TRBV7-9 with TRBJ2-5; 7 bases fit TRBD1. Judging by the DNA end, TRBJ2-7 fits better; the J call may be wrong. The germline V gene encodes CDR1 SEHNR and CDR2 FQNEAQ (reference sequence). The CDR3 spans 12 residues.

This rearrangement joins TRBV5-6 to TRBJ1-2, with D hard to call. From germline, CDR1 is SGHDT and CDR2 YYEEEE. This CDR3 spans 14 amino acids. The V gene lost 1 base and the J gene lost 7 bases, with 14 bases spanning the gap. The CDR3 reads CASSLQVASGGYTF. DNA of the CDR3: TGTGCCAGCAGCTTGCAAGTAGCATCCGGTGGCTACACCTTC.

The gene calls are TRBV5-8 and TRBJ2-1; D may be TRBD1 or TRBD2 (5 bases each). Germline loops: CDR1 SGHTS, CDR2 YDEGEE. V gave up 1 base and J gave up 0 bases, with 8 bases separating them. The CDR3 length is 15 residues. CDR3 sequence (DNA): TGTGCCAGCAGCTTGTATGGGGGCTCCTACAATGAGCAGTTCTTC. This encodes CASSLYGGSYNEQFF.

The chain is built from TRBV7-2 and TRBJ2-3, with a weak D call TRBD2 (6 bases). CDR1 and CDR2 from the germline V gene are SGHTA and FQGNSA. V dropped 1 base and J dropped 2 bases, with 13 bases sitting between them. The CDR3 is made up of 16 amino acids. CDR3 sequence reads: CASSLVTGVFTDTQYF. The DNA of the CDR3 is TGTGCCAGCAGCTTAGTGACGGGAGTCTTCACAGATACGCAGTATTTT.

This clonotype has more than one count but fewer than ten. The rearrangement joins TRBV5-1 to TRBJ1-2, with unresolved D. V lost 4 bases and J lost 0, with 22 bases in between. The CDR3 has 18 residues. From germline, CDR1 is SGHRS and CDR2 YFSETQ. CDR3 DNA sequence: TGCGCCAGCAGCCCAGTTAGGAGAAAGGCTTCTTCTAACTATGGCTACACCTTC. It encodes CASSPVRRKASSNYGYTF.

V usage is TRBV20-1 and J usage is TRBJ2-1; no clear D gene. The V and J ends lost 6 bases and 7 bases respectively, with 16 bases between them. This CDR3 contains 13 residues. Germline assignment: CDR1 DFQATT and CDR2 SNEGSKA (reference sequence). The CDR3 coding sequence is TGCAGTGCCCCTCGAGGAGCGTTAAATGAGCAGTTCTTC. It is translated as CSAPRGALNEQFF.

The chain joins TRBV5-1 to TRBJ2-6, with 10 bases matching TRBD1. Germline-derived CDR1 and CDR2 are SGHRS and YFSETQ. The CDR3 contains 20 residues. V was pared by 3 bases and J by 0 bases, with 12 bases of the junction left unmatched. The CDR3 DNA reads as TGCGCCAGCAGCTCTCTGCTTGGGACAGGGGTTTACTCTGGGGCCAACGTCCTGACTTTC. It yields the protein CASSSLLGTGVYSGANVLTF.

The chain links TRBV5-1 to TRBJ1-1, with a weak D call TRBD1 (5 bases). CDR1 and CDR2 (germline): SGHRS, YFSETQ. Trimming removed 9 bases at V and 4 bases at J, with 16 bases between. The CDR3 runs to 13 residues. CDR3 region: CAITPGMGTEAFF. The CDR3 DNA reads TGCGCCATCACCCCAGGGATGGGCACTGAAGCTTTCTTT.

This clonotype was detected a few times. CDR3 in amino acids: CAYPGPSLNTEAFF. CDR3 nucleotides: TGTGCCTATCCGGGGCCTTCATTGAACACTGAAGCTTTCTTT. This chain links TRBV7-2 with TRBJ1-1; D might be TRBD1 (5 bases). Trimming pared 11 bases from V and 0 bases from J, leaving 16 bases between. CDR1 SGHTA and CDR2 FQGNSA come from the germline V gene. The CDR3 is 14 residues long.

The chain has TRBV14 and TRBJ2-7; D call uncertain. The better agreement between TRBJ2-5 and the DNA end casts doubt on the J call. This CDR3 spans 13 amino acids. Per the germline V gene, CDR1 is SGHDN and CDR2 is FVKESK. CDR3 sequence (DNA): TGTGCCAGCAGCCAAGAAAGGATTGGGACCCAGTACTTC. Amino acid sequence: CASSQERIGTQYF.

The CDR3, as DNA: TGCGCCAGCAGCTATGGACAGAACTACGAGCAGTACTTC. This gives the protein CASSYGQNYEQYF. The chain joins TRBV5-1 to TRBJ2-7, with D perhaps TRBD1 (6 bases). With 3 bases removed from V and 3 bases from J, the gap between germline ends came to 10 bases. From germline, CDR1 is SGHRS and CDR2 YFSETQ. The CDR3 sequence is 13 residues long.

This clonotype was detected a few times. The genes are TRBV13 and TRBJ2-3; a weak D match, TRBD2 (6 bases). Germline-derived CDR1 and CDR2 are PRHDT and FYEKMQ (reference sequence). This CDR3 comprises 15 residues. V dropped 5 bases and J dropped 1 base, with 13 bases sitting between them. The CDR3 protein is CASSARWGGTDTQYF. CDR3 DNA: TGTGCCAGCAGCGCCAGGTGGGGGGGCACAGATACGCAGTATTTT.